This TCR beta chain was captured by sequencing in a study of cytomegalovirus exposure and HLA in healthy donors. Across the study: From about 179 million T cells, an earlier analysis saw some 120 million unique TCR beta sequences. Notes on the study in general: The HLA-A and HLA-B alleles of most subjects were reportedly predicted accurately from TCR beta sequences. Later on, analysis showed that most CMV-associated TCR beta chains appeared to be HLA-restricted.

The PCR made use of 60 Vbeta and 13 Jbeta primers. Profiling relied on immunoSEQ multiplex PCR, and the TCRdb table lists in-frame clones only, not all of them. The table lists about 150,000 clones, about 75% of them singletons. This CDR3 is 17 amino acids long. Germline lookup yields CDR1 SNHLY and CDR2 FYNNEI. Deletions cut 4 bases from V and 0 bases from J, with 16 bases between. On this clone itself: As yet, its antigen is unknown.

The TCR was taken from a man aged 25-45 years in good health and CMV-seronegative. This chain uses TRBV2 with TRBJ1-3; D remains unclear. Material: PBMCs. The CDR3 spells CASSGPGASDSGNTIYF. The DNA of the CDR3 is TGTGCCAGCAGTGGACCGGGAGCGTCTGACTCTGGAAACACCATATATTTT.